This TCR beta chain emerged from a study of T cell responses to AZD1222 COVID-19 vaccine. Study findings and constraints: After the peak T cell response, and only then, were repertoires sampled.

Per the germline V gene, CDR1 is LNHDA and CDR2 is SQIVND (reference sequence). The CDR3 loop spans 13 amino acids. Trimming removed 7 bases at V and 2 bases at J, with 11 bases between. Sequencing was performed with immunoSEQ multiplex PCR; in TCRdb, only in-frame clones are kept and a portion is missing. The sample lists 90,000 to 100,000 clones, around nine tenths occurring once. In the case of this clone: Its antigen is as yet unknown.

This material consisted of peripheral blood, taken on day 0 of AZD1222 vaccination. The receptor was isolated from an adult in good health. The chain has TRBV19 and TRBJ1-1; D is ambiguous. The CDR3 DNA reads TGTGCCAGTAAGGCACACCCTAACACTGAAGCTTTCTTT. Translating gives CASKAHPNTEAFF.